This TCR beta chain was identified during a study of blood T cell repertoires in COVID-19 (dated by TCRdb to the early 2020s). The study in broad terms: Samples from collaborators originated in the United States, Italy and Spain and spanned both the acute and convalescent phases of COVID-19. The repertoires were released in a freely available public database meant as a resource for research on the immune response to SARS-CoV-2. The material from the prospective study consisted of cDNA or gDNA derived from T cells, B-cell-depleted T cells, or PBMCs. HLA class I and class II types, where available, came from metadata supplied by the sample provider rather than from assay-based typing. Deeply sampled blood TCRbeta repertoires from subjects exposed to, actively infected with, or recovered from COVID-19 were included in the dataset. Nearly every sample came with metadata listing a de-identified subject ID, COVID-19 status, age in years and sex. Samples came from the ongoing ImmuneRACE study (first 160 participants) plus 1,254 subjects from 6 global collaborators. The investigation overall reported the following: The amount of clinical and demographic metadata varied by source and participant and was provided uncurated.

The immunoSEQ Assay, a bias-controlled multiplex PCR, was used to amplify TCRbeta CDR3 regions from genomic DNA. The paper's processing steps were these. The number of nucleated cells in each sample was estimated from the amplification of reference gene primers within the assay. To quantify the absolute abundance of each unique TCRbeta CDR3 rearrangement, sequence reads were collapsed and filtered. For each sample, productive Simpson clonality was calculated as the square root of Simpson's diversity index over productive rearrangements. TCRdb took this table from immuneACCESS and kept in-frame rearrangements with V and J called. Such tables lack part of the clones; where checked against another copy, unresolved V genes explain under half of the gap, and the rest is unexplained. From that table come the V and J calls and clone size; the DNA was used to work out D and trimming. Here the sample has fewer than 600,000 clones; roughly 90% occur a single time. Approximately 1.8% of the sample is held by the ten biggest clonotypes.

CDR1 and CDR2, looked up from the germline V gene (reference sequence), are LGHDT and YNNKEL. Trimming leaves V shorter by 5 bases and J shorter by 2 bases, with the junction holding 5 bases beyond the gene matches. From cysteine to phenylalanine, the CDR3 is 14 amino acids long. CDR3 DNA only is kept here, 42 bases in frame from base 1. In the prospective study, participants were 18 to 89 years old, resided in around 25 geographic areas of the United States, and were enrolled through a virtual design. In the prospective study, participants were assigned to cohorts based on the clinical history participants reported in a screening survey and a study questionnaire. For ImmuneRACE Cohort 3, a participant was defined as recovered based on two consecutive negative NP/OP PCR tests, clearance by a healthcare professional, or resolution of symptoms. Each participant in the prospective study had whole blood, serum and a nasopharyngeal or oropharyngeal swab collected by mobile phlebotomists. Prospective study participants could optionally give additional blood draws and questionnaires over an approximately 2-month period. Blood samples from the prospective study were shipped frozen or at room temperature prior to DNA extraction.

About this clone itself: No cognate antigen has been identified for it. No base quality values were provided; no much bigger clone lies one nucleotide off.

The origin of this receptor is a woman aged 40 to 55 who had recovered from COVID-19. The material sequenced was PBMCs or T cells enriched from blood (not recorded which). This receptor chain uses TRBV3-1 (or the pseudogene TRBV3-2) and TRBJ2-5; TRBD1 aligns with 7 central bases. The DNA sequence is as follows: TGTGCCAGCAGCACACGGACAGGTCAAGAGACCCAGTACTTC. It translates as CASSTRTGQETQYF.